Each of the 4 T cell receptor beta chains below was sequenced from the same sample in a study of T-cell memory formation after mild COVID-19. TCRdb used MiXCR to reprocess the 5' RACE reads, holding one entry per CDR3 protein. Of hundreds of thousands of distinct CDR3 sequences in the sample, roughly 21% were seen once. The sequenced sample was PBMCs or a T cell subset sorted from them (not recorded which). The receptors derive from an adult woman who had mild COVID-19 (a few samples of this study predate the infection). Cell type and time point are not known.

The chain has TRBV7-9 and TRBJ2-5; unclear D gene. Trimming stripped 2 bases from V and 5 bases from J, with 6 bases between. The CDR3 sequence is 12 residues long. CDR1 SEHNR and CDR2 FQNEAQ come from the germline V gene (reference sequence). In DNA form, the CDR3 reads TGTGCCAGCAGCTTACCCAGGGAGACCCAGTACTTC. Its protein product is CASSLPRETQYF.

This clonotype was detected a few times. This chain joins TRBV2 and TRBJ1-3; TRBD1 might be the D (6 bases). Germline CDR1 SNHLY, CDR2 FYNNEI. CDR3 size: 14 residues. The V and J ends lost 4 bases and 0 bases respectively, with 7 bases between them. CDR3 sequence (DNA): TGTGCCAGCAGTGCAGGGGTCTCTGGAAACACCATATATTTT. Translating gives CASSAGVSGNTIYF.

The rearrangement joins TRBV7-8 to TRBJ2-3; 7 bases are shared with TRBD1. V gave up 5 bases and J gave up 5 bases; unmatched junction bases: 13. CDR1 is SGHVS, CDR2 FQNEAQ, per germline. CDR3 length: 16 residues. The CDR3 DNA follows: TGTGCCAGCAGCAGACGACAGGGTACTACCAGAGATACGCAGTATTTT. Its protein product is CASSRRQGTTRDTQYF.

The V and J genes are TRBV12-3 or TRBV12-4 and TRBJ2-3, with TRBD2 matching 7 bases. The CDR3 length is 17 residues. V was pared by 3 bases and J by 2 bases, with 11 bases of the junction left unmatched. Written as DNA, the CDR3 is TGTGCCAGCAGTTTCGGGGTTGGGCGGGGGAACACAGATACGCAGTATTTT. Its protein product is CASSFGVGRGNTDTQYF.